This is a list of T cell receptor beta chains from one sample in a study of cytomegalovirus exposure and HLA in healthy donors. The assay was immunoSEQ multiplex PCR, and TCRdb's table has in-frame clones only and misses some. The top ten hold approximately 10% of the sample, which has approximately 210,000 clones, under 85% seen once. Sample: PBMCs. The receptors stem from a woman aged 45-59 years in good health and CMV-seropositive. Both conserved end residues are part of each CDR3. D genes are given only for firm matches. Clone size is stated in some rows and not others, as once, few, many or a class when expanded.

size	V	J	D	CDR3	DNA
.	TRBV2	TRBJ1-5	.	CASSEGGRGRSNQPQHF	TGTGCCAGCAGTGAAGGCGGGAGGGGCAGGAGCAATCAGCCCCAGCATTTT
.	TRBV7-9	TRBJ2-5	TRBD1	CASSRTGVRETQYF	TGTGCCAGCAGCCGGACAGGGGTGAGGGAGACCCAGTACTTC
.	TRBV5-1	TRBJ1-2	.	CASSREGDYGYTF	TGCGCCAGCAGCAGGGAGGGGGACTATGGCTACACCTTC
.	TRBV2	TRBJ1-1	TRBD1	CASLRAGGPTEAFF	TGTGCCAGTCTGAGGGCAGGGGGCCCAACTGAAGCTTTCTTT
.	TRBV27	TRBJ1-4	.	CASSFTTGDATNEKLFF	TGTGCCAGCAGTTTCACGACCGGGGATGCAACTAATGAAAAACTGTTTTTT
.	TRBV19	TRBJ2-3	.	CASTLGRGYTQYF	TGTGCCAGTACCCTAGGAAGGGGATATACGCAGTATTTT
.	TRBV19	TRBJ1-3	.	CASILTASGNTIYF	TGTGCCAGTATTCTGACAGCGTCTGGAAACACCATATATTTT
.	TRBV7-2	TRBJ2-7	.	CASSLASGLEQYF	TGTGCCAGCAGCTTAGCTTCAGGGCTCGAGCAGTACTTC
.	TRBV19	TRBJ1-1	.	CASTARGGLWTEAFF	TGTGCCAGTACCGCTCGGGGGGGGCTTTGGACTGAAGCTTTCTTT
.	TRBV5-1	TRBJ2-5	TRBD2	CASSSRGTSGGGRETQYF	TGCGCCAGCAGCTCAAGAGGGACTAGCGGGGGCGGTCGAGAGACCCAGTACTTC
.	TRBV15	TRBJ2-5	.	CATSRGPHSETQYF	TGTGCCACCAGCAGAGGTCCCCATTCCGAGACCCAGTACTTC
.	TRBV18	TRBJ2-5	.	CASSPERGYQYF	TGTGCCAGCTCACCGGAGAGAGGGTATCAGTACTTC
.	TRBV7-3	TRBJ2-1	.	CASSPWQGLYNEQFF	TGTGCCAGCAGCCCCTGGCAGGGACTGTACAATGAGCAGTTCTTC
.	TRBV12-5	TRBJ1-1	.	CASGPFRQGGEAFF	TGTGCTAGTGGCCCGTTCAGGCAGGGCGGTGAAGCTTTCTTT
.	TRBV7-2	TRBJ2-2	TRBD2	CASSLVGGANTGELFF	TGTGCCAGCAGCTTAGTCGGGGGGGCGAACACCGGGGAGCTGTTTTTT
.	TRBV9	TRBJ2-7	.	CASSVGGLGSEQYF	TGTGCCAGCAGCGTAGGAGGCCTGGGTTCTGAGCAGTACTTC
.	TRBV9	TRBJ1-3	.	CASSPHGREGSGNTIYF	TGTGCCAGCAGCCCACACGGCAGGGAAGGATCTGGAAACACCATATATTTT
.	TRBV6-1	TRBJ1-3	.	CASSATSADSGNTIYF	TGTGCCAGCAGTGCCACCTCGGCGGACTCTGGAAACACCATATATTTT
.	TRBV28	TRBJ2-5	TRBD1	CASSLLGTVGQETQYF	TGTGCCAGCAGTTTACTAGGGACAGTCGGTCAAGAGACCCAGTACTTC
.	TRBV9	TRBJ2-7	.	CASSHRDTREEQYF	TGTGCCAGCAGCCACCGGGACACCCGGGAAGAGCAGTACTTC
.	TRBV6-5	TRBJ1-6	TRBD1	CASSPNRGRNSPLHF	TGTGCCAGCAGCCCAAACAGGGGGCGAAATTCACCCCTCCACTTT
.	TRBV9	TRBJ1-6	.	CASSVGQVDSPLHF	TGTGCCAGCAGCGTAGGACAGGTTGATTCACCCCTCCACTTT
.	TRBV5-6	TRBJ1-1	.	CASSLSGHRAVSEAFF	TGTGCCAGCAGCTTATCGGGACACCGGGCCGTTTCTGAAGCTTTCTTT
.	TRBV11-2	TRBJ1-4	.	CASSFRGVKYEKLFF	TGTGCCAGCAGCTTCCGAGGCGTAAAATATGAAAAACTGTTTTTT
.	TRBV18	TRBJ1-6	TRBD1	CASSQDRSNSPLHF	TGTGCCAGCTCTCAGGACAGGAGTAATTCACCCCTCCACTTT
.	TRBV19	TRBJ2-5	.	CASSIDRTEETQYF	TGTGCCAGTAGTATAGATCGGACAGAAGAGACCCAGTACTTC
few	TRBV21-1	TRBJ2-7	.	CATGSKRGGTEQYF	TGTGCCACGGGTTCTAAGCGGGGGGGCACCGAGCAGTACTTC
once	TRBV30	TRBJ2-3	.	CAWSVLAWGGGTQYF	TGTGCCTGGAGTGTACTAGCATGGGGTGGTGGTACGCAGTATTTT
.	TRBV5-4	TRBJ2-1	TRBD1	CASSPGGGSWGIDEQFF	TGTGCCAGCAGCCCAGGGGGTGGGAGTTGGGGGATTGATGAGCAGTTCTTC
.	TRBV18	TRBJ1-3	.	CASSPEGVRPYF	TGTGCCAGCTCACCAGAGGGGGTGCGTCCATATTTT
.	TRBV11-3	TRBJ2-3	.	CASSSRDRSTDTQYF	TGTGCCAGCAGCTCGAGAGACAGGTCCACAGATACGCAGTATTTT
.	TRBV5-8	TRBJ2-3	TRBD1	CASSHQGVYTDTQYF	TGTGCCAGCAGCCATCAGGGGGTCTACACAGATACGCAGTATTTT
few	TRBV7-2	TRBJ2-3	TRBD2	CASSPRLAGTDTQYF	TGTGCCAGCAGCCCCAGACTAGCGGGGACAGATACGCAGTATTTT
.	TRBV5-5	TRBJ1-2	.	CASSLGRSSGYTF	TGTGCCAGCAGCTTGGGGAGGAGTAGTGGCTACACCTTC
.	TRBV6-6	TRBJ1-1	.	CASSYSMKSGSPEAFF	TGTGCCAGCAGTTACTCGATGAAATCGGGTTCCCCTGAAGCTTTCTTT
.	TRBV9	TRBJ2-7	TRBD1	CASSVDWDSSYEQYF	TGTGCCAGCAGCGTAGATTGGGACAGCTCCTACGAGCAGTACTTC
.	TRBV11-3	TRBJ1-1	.	CASSFDHFSEAFF	TGTGCCAGCAGTTTCGATCACTTCTCTGAAGCTTTCTTT
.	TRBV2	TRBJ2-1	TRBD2	CASRPGTSGGAYNEQFF	TGTGCCAGCAGACCCGGGACTAGCGGGGGGGCCTACAATGAGCAGTTCTTC
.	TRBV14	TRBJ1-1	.	CASSQEDIEAFF	TGTGCCAGCAGCCAAGAAGACATTGAAGCTTTCTTT
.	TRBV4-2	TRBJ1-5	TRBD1	CASSQDAGQGSNQPQHF	TGTGCCAGCAGCCAAGACGCAGGACAGGGTAGCAATCAGCCCCAGCATTTT
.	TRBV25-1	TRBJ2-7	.	CASSDSGKAYEQYF	TGTGCCAGCAGTGATTCAGGGAAGGCCTACGAGCAGTACTTC
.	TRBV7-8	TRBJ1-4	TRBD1	CASSLLQGHEKLFF	TGTGCCAGCAGCTTACTACAGGGGCATGAAAAACTGTTTTTT
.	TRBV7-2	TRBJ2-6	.	CASSLYSGANVLTF	TGTGCCAGCAGCCTTTACTCTGGGGCCAACGTCCTGACTTTC
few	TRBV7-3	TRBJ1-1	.	CASSHHPRDRYTEAFF	TGTGCCAGCAGCCACCACCCCCGTGACAGATACACTGAAGCTTTCTTT
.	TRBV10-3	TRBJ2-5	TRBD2	CAISEEVAGGPQETQYF	TGTGCCATCAGTGAGGAGGTAGCGGGGGGCCCTCAAGAGACCCAGTACTTC
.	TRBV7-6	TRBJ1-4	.	CASSLELPGMHEKLFF	TGTGCCAGCAGCTTAGAGCTTCCGGGAATGCATGAAAAACTGTTTTTT
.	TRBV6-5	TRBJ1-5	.	CASSPLSGSNQPQHF	TGTGCCAGCAGTCCCCTGTCGGGTTCCAATCAGCCCCAGCATTTT
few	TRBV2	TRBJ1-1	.	CASNQDNLLSNTEAFF	TGTGCCAGCAATCAGGACAACCTCTTGTCAAACACTGAAGCTTTCTTT
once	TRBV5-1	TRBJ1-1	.	CASSPDRTEAFF	TGCGCCAGCAGCCCAGACAGGACTGAAGCTTTCTTT
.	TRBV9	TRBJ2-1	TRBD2	CASTSGGLNEQFF	TGTGCCAGCACGAGCGGGGGATTAAATGAGCAGTTCTTC
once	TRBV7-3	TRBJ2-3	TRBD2	CASSFGTSGGSDTQYF	TGTGCCAGCAGCTTCGGGACTAGCGGGGGATCGGATACGCAGTATTTT
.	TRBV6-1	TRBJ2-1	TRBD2	CATELAGVSYEQFF	TGTGCCACAGAACTAGCGGGGGTAAGCTATGAGCAGTTCTTC
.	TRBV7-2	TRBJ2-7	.	CASSSRGTNYEQYF	TGTGCCAGCAGCTCCCGAGGGACAAACTACGAGCAGTACTTC
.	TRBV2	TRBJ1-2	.	CASRIVVYGYTF	TGTGCCAGCAGGATAGTGGTATATGGCTACACCTTC
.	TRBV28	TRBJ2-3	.	CASTPADYRTDTQYF	TGTGCCAGCACCCCCGCCGACTATCGCACAGATACGCAGTATTTT
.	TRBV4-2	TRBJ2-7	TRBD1	CASSGPGQGFSYEQYF	TGTGCCAGCAGCGGGCCGGGACAGGGATTCTCCTACGAGCAGTACTTC
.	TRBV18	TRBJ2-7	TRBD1	CASSQQGFSYEQYF	TGTGCCAGCTCACAACAGGGGTTCTCCTACGAGCAGTACTTC